The 27 T cell receptor beta chains reported below all come from one sample, sequenced in a study of T-cell reconstitution after alpha-beta-depleted transplantation in children (dated by TCRdb to 2016 to 2017). The library was made by PCR. The sequencer was an Illumina HiSeq 2500. Molecular barcoding was employed in the preparation of TCR libraries, with unique molecular identifiers being used to normalize TCRbeta repertoire quantification. TCRdb itself trimmed the public reads at Q25 with fastp, ran MiXCR and retained productive beta chains. Under each unique CDR3 protein, matching rows form one entry showing the most common genes and DNA. For this sample there are 700,000 to 850,000 distinct CDR3 sequences; about 15% appear just once. Of the sample, approximately 5% is held by the ten largest clones. This specimen's treatment or condition label, interpreted: allogeneic hematopoietic cell transplantation with graft depleted of TCRalphabeta T cells and CD19 B cells.

This specimen consisted of PBMCs, mostly from graft donor cells, obtained 360 days after TCRalphabeta/CD19-depleted stem cell transplant. The receptors come from a male patient younger than 18 who had a stem cell transplant for acute lymphoblastic leukemia, so the T cells may come from the graft donor.

The rearrangement uses TRBV7-8 and TRBJ2-1; 9 bases line up with TRBD2. The CDR3 is 15 residues long. The V segment lost 4 bases and the J segment 8 bases; nucleotides outside the gene matches: 9. Germline V lookup: CDR1 SGHVS, CDR2 FQNEAQ. The CDR3 DNA sequence: TGTGCCAGCAGCTACGGGGTAGCGGGGGACTATGAGCAGTTCTTC. It translates to CASSYGVAGDYEQFF.

This clonotype was seen a few times. The chain joins TRBV9 to TRBJ2-1, with D maybe TRBD2 (6 bases). The CDR3 loop spans 15 amino acids. Germline V gene data show CDR1 as SGDLS and CDR2 as YYNGEE. The V and J ends lost 4 bases and 3 bases respectively, with 14 bases between them. The CDR3 here is CASSLTKRVYNEQFF. CDR3 DNA sequence: TGTGCCAGCAGCCTGACTAAGCGGGTCTACAATGAGCAGTTCTTC.

This clonotype was seen more than once but under ten times. The chain joins TRBV4-1 to TRBJ1-5; TRBD1 is a possible D gene (5 bases). V was trimmed by 6 bases and J by 0 bases, leaving 15 bases between them. Germline loops: CDR1 MGHRA, CDR2 YSYEKL. This CDR3 contains 16 residues. CDR3 amino acids: CASRDTRGGSNQPQHF. CDR3 DNA: TGCGCCAGCAGGGACACTCGGGGGGGTAGCAATCAGCCCCAGCATTTT.

The chain couples TRBV6-5 to TRBJ2-7; D unresolved. The CDR3 is 15 amino acids. Germline loops: CDR1 MNHEY, CDR2 SVGAGI. The ends were cut back, 0 bases at V and 0 bases at J, with 9 bases in the middle. DNA for the CDR3: TGTGCCAGCAGTTACTCGGAAACCTTCTCCTACGAGCAGTACTTC. Translating it yields CASSYSETFSYEQYF.

The genes are TRBV12-3 or TRBV12-4 and TRBJ2-7, with TRBD1 as a possible D gene (5 bases). V lost 6 bases to trimming and J lost 5 bases, with 14 bases between them. The CDR3 contains 13 residues. CDR3 DNA: TGTGCCAGCAGCGAAGCAGGGTACCACGAGCAGTACTTC. This gives the protein CASSEAGYHEQYF.

This clonotype occurred many times. The chain employs TRBV7-8 and TRBJ2-7; no reliable D call. In germline, CDR1 is SGHVS, CDR2 FQNEAQ. V was clipped by 4 bases and J by 5 bases, with 6 bases between them. The CDR3 runs to 11 residues. The CDR3 region has the DNA TGTGCCAGCAGCTCGTACGACGAGCAGTACTTC. It encodes CASSSYDEQYF.

The gene calls are TRBV18 and TRBJ2-2; D not resolved. Between the trimmed V and J ends, which lost 3 bases and 6 bases, there was a span of 11 bases. Germline values: CDR1 KGHSH, CDR2 LQKENI. CDR3 size: 14 residues. CDR3 in DNA: TGTGCCAGCTCACCTGTCAGCGCGGCCGGGGAGCTGTTTTTT. Its protein product is CASSPVSAAGELFF.

This rearrangement joins TRBV29-1 to TRBJ2-3; D remains unclear. V dropped 3 bases and J dropped 1 base, with 8 bases sitting between them. From germline, CDR1 is SQVTM and CDR2 ANQGSEA. The CDR3 runs 13 residues. This CDR3 is CSVDRRRTDTQYF. DNA for the CDR3: TGCAGCGTTGATCGCAGACGCACAGATACGCAGTATTTT.

This clonotype was picked up many times. The chain links TRBV7-2 to TRBJ2-7, with D unresolved. The V gene lost 1 base and the J gene lost 1 base, with 8 bases spanning the gap. The CDR3 length is 14 residues. The germline gives CDR1 SGHTA, CDR2 FQGNSA. CDR3 sequence: CASSLEPLSYEQYF. In DNA form, the CDR3 reads TGTGCCAGCAGCTTAGAGCCACTATCCTACGAGCAGTACTTC.

This clonotype occurred a few times. The rearrangement links TRBV4-1 to TRBJ1-2, with 9 bases lining up with TRBD1. The CDR3 spans 16 residues. V lost 2 bases and J lost 4; bases outside the gene matches: 8. Germline lookup yields CDR1 MGHRA and CDR2 YSYEKL. CDR3 region: CASSQPGQGIGYGYTF. The CDR3 coding sequence is TGCGCCAGCAGCCAACCCGGACAGGGGATTGGCTATGGCTACACCTTC.

The J gene is TRBJ2-1, the V gene TRBV27, with D tentatively TRBD1 (5 bases). CDR1 is MNHEY and CDR2 is SMNVEV in the germline V gene (reference sequence). The CDR3 has 14 amino acids. The V end was cut by 3 bases, the J end by 5 bases, with 11 bases between. The CDR3 loop is CASSFRAGDNEQFF. DNA for the CDR3: TGTGCCAGCAGTTTCAGGGCCGGTGACAATGAGCAGTTCTTC.

The sample holds a few counts of this clonotype. The chain joins TRBV10-3 to TRBJ2-7; perhaps TRBD2 as D (5 bases). This CDR3 contains 12 residues. Germline-derived CDR1 and CDR2 are ENHRY and SYGVKD. V was clipped by 11 bases and J by 0 bases, with 11 bases between them. The CDR3 DNA follows: TGTGCCGTCGGGATCTTCTCCTACGAGCAGTACTTC. Its protein product is CAVGIFSYEQYF.

This clonotype was recorded a few times. The J gene is TRBJ1-5, the V gene TRBV20-1; D possibly corresponds to TRBD1 (5 bases). The germline gives CDR1 DFQATT, CDR2 SNEGSKA (reference sequence). V was cut by 5 bases and J by 3 bases, with 11 bases left in between. This CDR3 spans 13 amino acids. In nucleotides, the CDR3 is TGCAGTGCTCTAGGGACGGTCAATCAGCCCCAGCATTTT. This codes for CSALGTVNQPQHF.

The gene calls are TRBV6-5 and TRBJ1-4; 10 bases agree with TRBD1. Germline loops: CDR1 MNHEY, CDR2 SVGAGI. The V gene end was trimmed by 4 bases and the J gene end by 7 bases; junction bases not matched to a gene: 6. The CDR3 contains 15 residues. The CDR3 DNA is TGTGCCAGCAGTTTCCGGGACAGGGGTGGTGAAAAACTGTTTTTT. Translating gives CASSFRDRGGEKLFF.

This chain links TRBV12-3 or TRBV12-4 with TRBJ2-2; 7 positions agree with TRBD2. V lost 8 bases, J lost 3 bases, and 21 bases stayed unmatched. The CDR3 sequence is 19 residues long. The CDR3 spells CASCSAQGRRELDTGELFF. CDR3 coding DNA: TGTGCCAGCTGCTCGGCGCAGGGTAGGCGGGAGTTGGACACCGGGGAGCTGTTTTTT.

The chain joins TRBV15 to TRBJ2-3, with 11 bases identical to TRBD2. There are 18 residues in the CDR3. The germline gives CDR1 LNHNV, CDR2 YYDKDF (reference sequence). Trimming cost V 2 bases and J 5 bases; bases outside gene matches: 12. As DNA, the CDR3 is TGTGCCACCAGCAGAAACCGGCCACTAGCGGGAGTTGTAGATACGCAGTATTTT. Its translation: CATSRNRPLAGVVDTQYF.

This clonotype has more than one count but fewer than ten. This chain connects TRBV20-1 to TRBJ1-1, with D hard to call. In germline, CDR1 is DFQATT, CDR2 SNEGSKA (reference sequence). CDR3 length: 13 amino acids. V shed 1 base and J shed 2 bases, with 8 bases lying between them. DNA of the CDR3: TGCAGTGCTAGAGCCTACGGCAACACTGAAGCTTTCTTT. Translation gives CSARAYGNTEAFF.

The table lists this clonotype with many counts. This sequence joins TRBV12-3 or TRBV12-4 and TRBJ2-3, with 8 bases that match TRBD1. V was pared by 0 bases and J by 4 bases, with 6 bases of the junction left unmatched. The CDR3 contains 16 residues. CDR3 sequence: CASSLAPGQGADTQYF. The CDR3 DNA follows: TGTGCCAGCAGTTTAGCGCCCGGACAGGGAGCAGATACGCAGTATTTT.

This clonotype appeared a few times. The chain employs TRBV7-9 and TRBJ2-1; 16 nucleotides align to TRBD2. V shed 5 bases and J 8 bases; nucleotides not matched to a gene: 6. The germline V gene has CDR1 SEHNR and CDR2 FQNEAQ (reference sequence). The CDR3 runs to 16 residues. Here the CDR3 reads CASSHGTSGRAHEQFF. In DNA, the CDR3 is TGTGCCAGCAGCCACGGGACTAGCGGGAGGGCGCATGAGCAGTTCTTC. Full variable domain (missing parts from reference TRBV7-9 and TRBJ2-1): DTGVSQNPRHKITKRGQNVTFRCDPISEHNRLYWYRQTLGQGPEFLTYFQNEAQLEKSRLLSDRFSAERPKGSFSTLEIQRTEQGDSAMYLCASSHGTSGRAHEQFFGPGTRLTVL.

V gene TRBV20-1 combines with J gene TRBJ2-5, with D uncertain. The germline gives CDR1 DFQATT, CDR2 SNEGSKA (reference sequence). The CDR3 loop spans 12 amino acids. V was trimmed by 3 bases and J by 7 bases, leaving 12 bases between them. The DNA for the CDR3 is TGCAGTGCTAGCCGCTCTTCGGGGACCCAGTACTTC. This codes for CSASRSSGTQYF.

V is TRBV5-1 and J is TRBJ2-6; D is perhaps TRBD2 (6 bases). The germline V gene encodes CDR1 SGHRS and CDR2 YFSETQ. The V end was cut by 6 bases, the J end by 0 bases, with 22 bases between. The CDR3 spans 19 residues. CDR3 sequence (DNA): TGCGCCAGCACCCCGGGTGGCGGGACGGTGAGCTCTGGGGCCAACGTCCTGACTTTC. Its translation: CASTPGGGTVSSGANVLTF.

This chain joins TRBV10-3 and TRBJ2-5, with D possibly matching TRBD2 (5 bases). In germline, CDR1 is ENHRY, CDR2 SYGVKD. The CDR3 is 12 amino acids. Deletions cut 7 bases from V and 3 bases from J, with 9 bases between. In DNA form, the CDR3 reads TGTGCCATCACCCGAGCGGAAGAGACCCAGTACTTC. The encoded protein is CAITRAEETQYF.

This clonotype has only a few counts. The chain links TRBV5-1 to TRBJ2-2, with D unclear. In germline, CDR1 is SGHRS, CDR2 YFSETQ. Trimming pared 0 bases from V and 1 base from J, leaving 7 bases between. This CDR3 is built from 15 residues. CDR3 amino acids: CASSLAHGNTGELFF. CDR3 DNA sequence: TGCGCCAGCAGCTTGGCACATGGGAACACCGGGGAGCTGTTTTTT.

The V gene is TRBV12-3 or TRBV12-4, the J gene TRBJ1-4, with a possible D match to TRBD1 (6 bases). Trimming left V 6 bases short and J 7 bases short, with 15 bases between. This CDR3 contains 14 residues. The CDR3 spells CASRRGGTGEKLFF. Here the CDR3 DNA reads TGTGCCAGCAGGCGCGGGGGCACTGGTGAAAAACTGTTTTTT.

The sample holds a few counts of this clonotype. V and J are TRBV20-1 and TRBJ2-1, with D possibly TRBD1 on 5 matching bases. V lost 3 bases and J lost 0, with 12 bases in between. CDR3 length equals 15 residues. CDR1 and CDR2 (germline): DFQATT, SNEGSKA (reference sequence). The CDR3 nucleotides are TGCAGTGCTAGTGACAGCCTCAGCTCCTACAATGAGCAGTTCTTC. This sequence encodes CSASDSLSSYNEQFF.

The V and J genes are TRBV20-1 and TRBJ2-7; D call uncertain. V lost 4 bases to trimming and J lost 3 bases, with 10 bases between them. CDR3 length equals 12 residues. Looked up from germline, CDR1 is DFQATT and CDR2 is SNEGSKA (reference sequence). CDR3 DNA: TGCAGTGCTACTAAGGACGACTACGAGCAGTACTTC. The encoded protein is CSATKDDYEQYF.

This clonotype occurred many times. The CDR3 sequence: CASSQFLAGITNEQFF. Here the CDR3 DNA reads TGCGCCAGCAGCCAATTTTTAGCGGGAATTACCAATGAGCAGTTCTTC. The genes are TRBV4-1 and TRBJ2-1; 8 bases are shared with TRBD2. CDR1 is MGHRA, CDR2 YSYEKL, per germline. V was pared by 2 bases and J by 6 bases, with 9 bases of the junction left unmatched. The CDR3 is 16 amino acids.